The clone carrying this T cell receptor beta chain has ten or more counts. The data were taken from a study of T cells in Graves' hyperthyroidism and ophthalmopathy. The study defined stable Graves' hyperthyroidism as no ophthalmopathy progression within 18 months. Uncontrolled infection, other autoimmune disease, pregnancy or lactation barred patients from enrollment. Diagnostic assessment was based on clinical symptoms, serum thyroxine and TRAb, thyroid ultrasound and orbital computed tomography. This sample holds PBMCs from roughly 10 ml fresh peripheral blood. The CDR3 runs 15 residues. V lost 5 bases and J lost 0; bases outside the gene matches: 5. TCR beta CDR3 sequences were amplified from RNA transcripts. First-round RT-PCR with HTBI primers amplified the TCR CDR3 region. TCRdb re-called the multiplex PCR reads through MiXCR, storing one row per CDR3 protein. The sample carries under 300,000 distinct CDR3 sequences, around 15% recorded once.

Sequenced sample: blood. This receptor was obtained from a woman in her thirties or forties with Graves' hyperthyroidism. V and J are TRBV12-3 or TRBV12-4 and TRBJ2-7, with 9 bases identical to TRBD2. The CDR3 loop reads CASSAAGGASYEQYF. CDR3 nucleotide sequence: TGTGCCAGCAGTGCAGCGGGAGGTGCCTCCTACGAGCAGTACTTC.